The 7 T cell receptor beta chains below come from one sample, sequenced in a study of siplizumab effects on memory and regulatory T cells. Assay: immunoSEQ multiplex PCR; the TCRdb copy retains only in-frame clones and omits some. This table has more than 85,000 clones, more than 85% appearing once. Sequences were obtained from CD4+ T cells sorted from blood. These receptor sequences come from a human donor in good health.

This sequence joins TRBV4-1 and TRBJ2-1, with D maybe TRBD2 (5 bases). The germline V gene encodes CDR1 MGHRA and CDR2 YSYEKL. Trimming cost V 3 bases and J 12 bases, with 12 bases left between them. CDR3 length: 12 residues. CDR3 nucleotide sequence: TGCGCCAGCAGCCATCTAGCTCCCATGCAGTTCTTC. As protein: CASSHLAPMQFF.

The V gene is TRBV30, the J gene TRBJ2-2; D gene uncertain. V was pared by 0 bases and J by 0 bases, with 11 bases between. This CDR3 has 16 amino acids. Per the germline V gene, CDR1 is GTSNPN and CDR2 is SVGIG (reference sequence). The CDR3 sequence is CAWSVPPPANTGELFF. Here the CDR3 DNA reads TGTGCCTGGAGTGTTCCGCCCCCGGCGAACACCGGGGAGCTGTTTTTT.

Points on this clone: Other nucleotide sequences from this sample produce the same CDR3. V is TRBV28 and J is TRBJ2-7, with D perhaps TRBD1 (6 bases). CDR3 length: 15 amino acids. V shed 6 bases and J shed 0 bases, with 15 bases lying between them. Germline V gene lookup returns CDR1 MDHEN and CDR2 SYDVKM. The CDR3 loop reads CASRGSGTPSYEQYF. The CDR3 nucleotides read TGTGCCAGCAGGGGGTCGGGGACACCCTCCTACGAGCAGTACTTC.

The rearrangement uses TRBV6-4 and TRBJ2-1, with 8 bases that match TRBD2. The CDR3 sequence is 15 residues long. Per the germline V gene, CDR1 is MRHNA and CDR2 is SNTAGT. With 2 bases clipped from V and 10 bases from J, the junction kept 10 bases outside the gene matches. CDR3 sequence: CASSDKGLAGSEQFF. Here the CDR3 DNA reads TGTGCCAGCAGTGACAAGGGGTTAGCGGGAAGCGAGCAGTTCTTC.

This chain joins TRBV6-5 and TRBJ1-1, with 7 bases aligning to TRBD1. This CDR3 comprises 13 residues. Germline-derived CDR1 and CDR2 are MNHEY and SVGAGI. V was pared by 6 bases and J by 4 bases, with 5 bases of the junction left unmatched. The CDR3 loop reads CASRYQGGTEAFF. Here the CDR3 DNA reads TGTGCCAGCAGGTATCAGGGGGGCACTGAAGCTTTCTTT.

The chain links TRBV18 to TRBJ1-4; D ambiguous. Germline V CDR1 and CDR2: KGHSH, LQKENI. V was trimmed by 4 bases and J by 3 bases, leaving 12 bases between them. CDR3 length: 15 amino acids. The CDR3 DNA reads as TGTGCCAGCTCACAGGGTTTAACGGCTAATGAAAAACTGTTTTTT. Protein product: CASSQGLTANEKLFF.

This chain connects TRBV7-6 to TRBJ2-1; maybe TRBD2 (5 bases). Germline CDR1 is SGHVS and CDR2 is FNYEAQ. Trimming removed 1 base at V and 5 bases at J, with 12 bases between. The CDR3 is 15 amino acids. The CDR3 protein is CASSLGVGGDNEQFF. The CDR3 DNA reads as TGTGCCAGCAGCTTAGGGGTCGGAGGAGACAATGAGCAGTTCTTC.